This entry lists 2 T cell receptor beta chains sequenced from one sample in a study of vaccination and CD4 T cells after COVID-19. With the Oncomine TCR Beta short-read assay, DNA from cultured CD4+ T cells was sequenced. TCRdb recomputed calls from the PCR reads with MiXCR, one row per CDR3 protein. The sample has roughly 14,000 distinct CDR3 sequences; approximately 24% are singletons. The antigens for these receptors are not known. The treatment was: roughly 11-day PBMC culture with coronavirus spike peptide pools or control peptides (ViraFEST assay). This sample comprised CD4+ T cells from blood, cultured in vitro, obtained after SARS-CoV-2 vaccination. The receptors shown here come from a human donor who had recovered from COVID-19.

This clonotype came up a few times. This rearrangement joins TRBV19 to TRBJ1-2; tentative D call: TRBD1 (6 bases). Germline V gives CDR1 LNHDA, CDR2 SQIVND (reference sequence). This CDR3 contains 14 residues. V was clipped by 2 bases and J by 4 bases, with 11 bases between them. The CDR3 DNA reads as TGTGCCAGTAGTATAACAGGGAGAAGCTATGGCTACACCTTC. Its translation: CASSITGRSYGYTF. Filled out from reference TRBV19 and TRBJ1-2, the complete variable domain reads DGGITQSPKYLFRKEGQNVTLSCEQNLNHDAMYWYRQDPGQGLRLIYYSQIVNDFQKGDIAEGYSVSREKKESFPLTVTSAQKNPTAFYLCASSITGRSYGYTFGSGTRLTVV.

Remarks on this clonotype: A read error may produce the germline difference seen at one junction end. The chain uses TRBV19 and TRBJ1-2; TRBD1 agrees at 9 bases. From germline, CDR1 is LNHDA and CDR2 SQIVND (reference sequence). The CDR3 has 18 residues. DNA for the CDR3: TGTGCCAGTAGTGCCACTAACAGGGGGCTCGGTGAGGGCTATGGCTACAACTTC. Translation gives CASSATNRGLGEGYGYNF.